The 16 T cell receptor beta chains given below trace back to one sample, sequenced in a study of Graves' ophthalmopathy and Graves' hyperthyroidism. The sequenced template was RNA, covering the TCR beta CDR3 region. HTBI primers served in a first-round RT-PCR, which a second-round multiplex PCR followed. TCRdb reprocessed the multiplex PCR reads with MiXCR, giving one entry per CDR3 protein. The sample carries 400,000 to 500,000 distinct CDR3 sequences, about 21% recorded once. Sequenced: peripheral blood. The receptors shown here come from a young woman with stable Graves' hyperthyroidism.

Ten or more counts support this clonotype. The CDR3 DNA sequence: TGCAGTGGGGGGGCCAGGGGGCCCGAACGGGGCTACACCTTC. This codes for CSGGARGPERGYTF. This chain links TRBV20-1 with TRBJ1-2, with 8 nucleotides matching TRBD1. After removal of 7 bases from V and 8 bases from J, the junction contained 15 bases not matched to a gene. CDR1 is DFQATT and CDR2 is SNEGSKA in the germline V gene (reference sequence). The CDR3 is made up of 14 amino acids.

This clonotype was observed many times. The chain employs TRBV12-3 or TRBV12-4 and TRBJ2-5; 8 nucleotides match TRBD2. This CDR3 region has 14 residues. V trimming: 5 bases; J trimming: 2 bases; junction bases outside the gene matches: 4. The CDR3 is CASSLGLAQETQYF. The CDR3 DNA follows: TGTGCCAGCAGTCTCGGACTAGCACAAGAGACCCAGTACTTC.

The table lists this clonotype with many counts. The V call is TRBV6-1, the J call TRBJ1-2; TRBD1 matches 8 bases. With 1 base clipped from V and 8 bases from J, the junction kept 15 bases outside the gene matches. The germline V gene encodes CDR1 MNHNS and CDR2 SASEGT. The CDR3 loop spans 17 amino acids. The CDR3 loop reads CASSEVPADRVGGGYTF. The CDR3, as DNA: TGTGCCAGCAGTGAAGTCCCGGCGGACAGGGTGGGCGGAGGCTACACCTTC.

This clonotype was observed many times. The chain has TRBV20-1 and TRBJ2-7; 10 bases agree with TRBD1. Germline CDR1 reads DFQATT; CDR2 reads SNEGSKA (reference sequence). V was pared by 6 bases and J by 7 bases, with 18 bases of the junction left unmatched. The CDR3 runs 16 residues. Written as DNA, the CDR3 is TGCAGTGCACTGCCCGGGACAGGGGTTTTTGTGGGTGAGCAGTACTTC. Protein: CSALPGTGVFVGEQYF.

This clonotype was seen many times. The V gene is TRBV6-1, the J gene TRBJ2-2; a possible D gene is TRBD1 (6 bases). V lost 1 base and J lost 5, with 14 bases in between. This CDR3 contains 16 residues. From germline, CDR1 is MNHNS and CDR2 SASEGT. This CDR3 is CASSEGQGLVTGELFF. The DNA for the CDR3 is TGTGCCAGCAGTGAAGGGCAGGGGCTAGTAACCGGGGAGCTGTTTTTT.

This clonotype was detected many times. V is TRBV5-1 and J is TRBJ1-1; 9 bases fit TRBD1. The germline V gene has CDR1 SGHRS and CDR2 YFSETQ. The junction had 4 bases not matched to a gene; V was cut back by 0 bases and J by 10 bases. The CDR3 runs 13 residues. The CDR3 nucleotides read TGCGCCAGCAGCTTGGGGTGGACAGGGGTAGCTTTCTTT. This gives the protein CASSLGWTGVAFF.

The table lists this clonotype with many counts. This chain connects TRBV6-5 to TRBJ2-2; 8 nucleotides agree with TRBD1. Per germline, CDR1 MNHEY and CDR2 SVGAGI. The CDR3 consists of 16 residues. The trim removed 4 bases at V and 0 bases at J, leaving 4 bases unmatched. CDR3 bases: TGTGCCAGCAGTTGGGGACAGGCCCCGAACACCGGGGAGCTGTTTTTT. It codes for CASSWGQAPNTGELFF.

This clonotype appeared many times. The chain is built from TRBV5-1 and TRBJ2-5, with D perhaps matching TRBD2 (6 bases). V was clipped by 3 bases and J by 1 base, with 16 bases between them. The CDR3 contains 16 residues. CDR1 SGHRS and CDR2 YFSETQ come from the germline V gene. The CDR3 here is CASSSGVLGPQETQYF. CDR3 sequence (DNA): TGCGCCAGCAGCTCGGGGGTGTTAGGACCCCAAGAGACCCAGTACTTC.

This clonotype was seen more than once but under ten times. This may be a read error: a much more frequent sequence differs by one nucleotide. Since no conserved phenylalanine or tryptophan closes the CDR3, a read error is the likely cause. The rearrangement joins TRBV11-2 to TRBJ2-2; TRBD1 agrees at 9 bases. The V segment lost 3 bases and the J segment 4 bases; nucleotides outside the gene matches: 3. Germline loops: CDR1 SGHAT, CDR2 FQNNGV. This CDR3 contains 15 residues. CDR3: CASSFSGQGTGELFL. The DNA of the CDR3 is TGTGCCAGCAGCTTCTCGGGACAGGGCACCGGGGAGCTGTTTTTG.

This clonotype was observed at least ten times. This chain uses TRBV28 with TRBJ2-5; D call uncertain. V lost 6 bases to trimming and J lost 4 bases, with 6 bases between them. Germline V lookup: CDR1 MDHEN, CDR2 SYDVKM. The CDR3 is 11 residues long. The CDR3 DNA reads TGTGCCAGCAGACGGCTAGAGACCCAGTACTTC. Amino acid sequence: CASRRLETQYF. Full variable domain (outside the CDR3, taken from reference TRBV28 and TRBJ2-5): DVKVTQSSRYLVKRTGEKVFLECVQDMDHENMFWYRQDPGLGLRLIYFSYDVKMKEKGDIPEGYSVSREKKERFSLILESASTNQTSMYLCASRRLETQYFGPGTRLLVL.

This clonotype was seen many times. V usage is TRBV25-1 and J usage is TRBJ2-6, with 14 bases fitting TRBD2. V shed 4 bases, J shed 2 bases, and the junction held 4 bases outside the gene matches. The CDR3 is 18 amino acids. CDR1 MGHDK and CDR2 SYGVNS come from the germline V gene. CDR3 DNA: TGTGCCAGCAGTGCTCCGGGACTAGCGGGAGCTGGGGCCAACGTCCTGACTTTC. This sequence encodes CASSAPGLAGAGANVLTF.

The table lists this clonotype with many counts. The chain combines TRBV15 with TRBJ2-2; tentative D call: TRBD2 (6 bases). Trimming removed 1 base at V and 0 bases at J, with 9 bases between. Germline loops: CDR1 LNHNV, CDR2 YYDKDF (reference sequence). This CDR3 spans 16 amino acids. This CDR3 is CATSRAGGANTGELFF. Written as DNA, the CDR3 is TGTGCCACCAGCAGAGCAGGAGGGGCGAACACCGGGGAGCTGTTTTTT.

This clonotype occurred many times. The chain is built from TRBV20-1 and TRBJ1-1; 8 nucleotides match TRBD1. Looked up from germline, CDR1 is DFQATT and CDR2 is SNEGSKA (reference sequence). This CDR3 contains 10 residues. The J segment lost 7 bases and the V segment lost 5 bases, leaving 0 bases of the junction unmatched. The CDR3 spells CSAGQGEAFF. DNA for the CDR3: TGCAGTGCTGGACAGGGTGAAGCTTTCTTT.

This clonotype is a singleton in its sample. The chain employs TRBV28 and TRBJ2-5; D possibly corresponds to TRBD2 (6 bases). The CDR3 covers 14 residues. CDR1 and CDR2 from the germline V gene are MDHEN and SYDVKM. The ends were cut back, 6 bases at V and 5 bases at J, with 16 bases in the middle. The CDR3 protein is CASRRGTYKETQYF. The CDR3 DNA reads TGTGCCAGCAGACGCGGGACGTACAAGGAGACCCAGTACTTC.

Many counts were recorded for this clonotype. This chain links TRBV6-2 or TRBV6-3 with TRBJ2-7, with TRBD2 matching over 10 bases. The CDR3 has 15 amino acids. The germline gives CDR1 MNHEY, CDR2 SVGEGT. V trimming: 6 bases; J trimming: 1 base; junction bases outside the gene matches: 6. The CDR3 nucleotides are TGTGCCAGCAGAGCTCTAGCGGGAGAGTCCTACGAGCAGTACTTC. Encoded protein: CASRALAGESYEQYF.

This clonotype was counted ten times or more. This sequence joins TRBV27 and TRBJ2-2, with TRBD2 matching over 13 bases. Germline V gene data show CDR1 as MNHEY and CDR2 as SMNVEV (reference sequence). V shed 7 bases, J shed 3 bases, and the junction held 11 bases outside the gene matches. The CDR3 has 18 residues. The CDR3 coding sequence is TGTGCCAGCAACACCCTCCGGACTAGCGGGAGTTACACCGGGGAGCTGTTTTTT. It yields the protein CASNTLRTSGSYTGELFF.